The sequence of this T cell receptor (beta chain) was determined in a study of blood T cells in healthy people across ages. Germline V gives CDR1 MNHEY, CDR2 SVGAGI. The length of the CDR3 is 16 residues. The V end lost 0 bases, the J end lost 0 bases, and 9 bases lay between the germline ends. Through a sample-barcoded 5' primer and a J-beta primer mix, a second PCR was run for roughly 6 to 12 cycles. From the 5' RACE reads, TCRdb called clonotypes with MiXCR, one entry per CDR3 protein. The sample carries about 1.4 million distinct CDR3 sequences, 59% recorded once. The sequenced sample was blood. The rearrangement joins TRBV6-5 to TRBJ2-1; D call uncertain. This clonotype was obtained from a man between 18 and 35 years old in good health. CDR3 coding DNA: TGTGCCAGCAGTTACTCCGGCACAGTCTCCTACAATGAGCAGTTCTTC. It specifies CASSYSGTVSYNEQFF.